Listed here are 25 T cell receptor beta chains from one sample, sequenced in a study of CD8 T cells in Susac syndrome. The RNA input was about 0.5 to 1 ug, and it was reverse transcribed with random hexamers. TCRdb recomputed calls from the immunoSEQ multiplex PCR reads with MiXCR, one row per CDR3 protein. In the table there are over 150,000 distinct CDR3 sequences, just under 95% of which are singletons. Sequenced sample: CD4+ T cells from PBMCs. The origin of the receptors is a human donor with Susac syndrome.

The V gene is TRBV29-1, the J gene TRBJ2-5; possibly TRBD1 or TRBD2 for D (5 bases each). Looked up from germline, CDR1 is SQVTM and CDR2 is ANQGSEA. Deletions cut 4 bases from V and 7 bases from J, with 10 bases between. The CDR3 has 11 amino acids. The CDR3 here is CSVGHGGTQYF. CDR3 coding DNA: TGCAGCGTTGGACATGGGGGGACCCAGTACTTC.

The genes are TRBV18 and TRBJ1-2; TRBD1 aligns across 8 bases. With V trimmed by 0 bases and J by 8 bases, 8 bases remained unmatched. The CDR3 spans 15 residues. The V gene's germline CDR1 is KGHSH and CDR2 LQKENI. CDR3 coding DNA: TGTGCCAGCTCACCACCGAGTCAGGGGGCAAGCGGCTACACCTTC. It translates to CASSPPSQGASGYTF.

This clonotype has a single count. The chain links TRBV6-6 to TRBJ2-7; a weak D match, TRBD1 (5 bases). The CDR3 totals 16 residues. The V end lost 0 bases, the J end lost 2 bases, and 14 bases lay between the germline ends. CDR1 is MNHNY, CDR2 SVGAGI, per germline (reference sequence). CDR3 nucleotide sequence: TGTGCCAGCAGTTACTCGGGTAGGGGCGGCCCCTACGAGCAGTACTTC. Protein product: CASSYSGRGGPYEQYF.

This clonotype occurred once. The chain carries TRBV30 and TRBJ2-3, with no clear D. This CDR3 contains 13 residues. V was pared by 7 bases and J by 2 bases, with 13 bases between. The germline V gene encodes CDR1 GTSNPN and CDR2 SVGIG (reference sequence). The CDR3 reads CAFIGSPTDTQYF. Written as DNA, the CDR3 is TGTGCCTTCATAGGATCCCCCACAGATACGCAGTATTTT. The variable domain in full, with the rest retrieved from reference TRBV30 and TRBJ2-3, is SQTIHQWPATLVQPVGSPLSLECTVEGTSNPNLYWYRQAAGRGLQLLFYSVGIGQISSEVPQNLSASRPQDRQFILSSKKLLLSDSGFYLCAFIGSPTDTQYFGPGTRLTVL.

The chain employs TRBV30 and TRBJ2-1; the match to TRBD2 covers 7 bases. The V segment lost 4 bases and the J segment 7 bases; nucleotides outside the gene matches: 10. The CDR3 consists of 14 residues. The germline V gene encodes CDR1 GTSNPN and CDR2 SVGIG (reference sequence). The CDR3: CAWTGTTPRNEQFF. In DNA form, the CDR3 reads TGTGCCTGGACCGGGACTACCCCTAGGAATGAGCAGTTCTTC.

This clonotype has just one count. This chain uses TRBV7-2 with TRBJ1-5, with unresolved D. The germline V and J ends were trimmed by 0 bases and 3 bases, with 3 bases remaining between them. This CDR3 region has 13 residues. From germline, CDR1 is SGHTA and CDR2 FQGNSA. The CDR3 loop reads CASSLAPNQPQHF. CDR3 nucleotide sequence: TGTGCCAGCAGCTTAGCGCCCAATCAGCCCCAGCATTTT.

J is TRBJ2-7 and V is TRBV6-1; 8 positions agree with TRBD1. The trim removed 0 bases at V and 2 bases at J, leaving 12 bases unmatched. This CDR3 has 18 amino acids. Germline V CDR1 and CDR2: MNHNS, SASEGT. The CDR3 reads CASSEAVWDRNQPYEQYF. CDR3 nucleotide sequence: TGTGCCAGCAGTGAAGCGGTGTGGGACAGGAATCAGCCCTACGAGCAGTACTTC.

As to this clonotype: The junction shows a germline mismatch at one end, possibly a read error. The CDR3 sequence is CSVGTGGLLGIF. The CDR3 nucleotides read TGCAGCGTTGGCACGGGGGGGCTATTGGGGATCTTC. The V gene is TRBV29-1, the J gene TRBJ2-1, with 8 nucleotides matching TRBD2. Germline CDR1 SQVTM, CDR2 ANQGSEA. The CDR3 totals 12 residues.

V is TRBV4-1 and J is TRBJ2-7; D assignment may be TRBD1 or TRBD2 (5 bases each). This CDR3 is built from 17 residues. V lost 4 bases and J lost 0, with 19 bases in between. The germline gives CDR1 MGHRA, CDR2 YSYEKL. The CDR3 is CASSPLIHGTTSYEQYF. In DNA, the CDR3 is TGCGCCAGCAGCCCCTTAATTCACGGGACCACCTCCTACGAGCAGTACTTC.

This chain joins TRBV23-1 and TRBJ1-4; D gene uncertain. TRBV23-1 has ORF status, its function being uncertain. The CDR3 length is 15 residues. Trimming took 8 bases from V and 6 from J, leaving 19 bases between them. The CDR3 region is CASPPVAGIHEKLFF. CDR3 bases: TGCGCCAGCCCCCCTGTTGCGGGTATACATGAAAAACTGTTTTTT.

The genes are TRBV20-1 and TRBJ2-5; D is unresolved. The germline gives CDR1 DFQATT, CDR2 SNEGSKA (reference sequence). V gave up 0 bases and J gave up 0 bases, with 8 bases separating them. The CDR3 is 14 residues long. The CDR3 nucleotides read TGCAGTGCTAGAGATGCAGGAGACCAAGAGACCCAGTACTTC. Amino acid sequence: CSARDAGDQETQYF.

The V gene is TRBV25-1, the J gene TRBJ2-7; the match to TRBD2 covers 8 bases. V gave up 3 bases and J gave up 9 bases; unmatched junction bases: 7. This CDR3 region has 13 residues. Germline values: CDR1 MGHDK, CDR2 SYGVNS. The CDR3 protein is CASSDKGLVRQYF. The CDR3 DNA is TGTGCCAGCAGTGATAAGGGACTAGTACGGCAGTACTTC.

The rearrangement links TRBV18 to TRBJ1-1, with a possible D match to TRBD1 (5 bases). CDR1 is KGHSH, CDR2 LQKENI, per germline. Trimming cost V 2 bases and J 1 base, with 8 bases left between them. The CDR3 totals 14 residues. The CDR3 DNA reads as TGTGCCAGCTCACCAGACCAGGGGAACACTGAAGCTTTCTTT. Amino acid sequence: CASSPDQGNTEAFF.

V gene TRBV6-5 combines with J gene TRBJ2-3; D may be TRBD2 (6 bases). With 8 bases removed from V and 2 bases from J, the gap between germline ends came to 11 bases. Germline V lookup: CDR1 MNHEY, CDR2 SVGAGI. The CDR3 length is 13 residues. CDR3 residues: CASASADTDTQYF. The CDR3 nucleotides are TGTGCCAGCGCTAGCGCGGACACAGATACGCAGTATTTT.

This chain connects TRBV7-6 to TRBJ2-7; perhaps TRBD2 as D (6 bases). Trimming shortened V by 3 bases and J by 3 bases, and 15 bases separated the two germline ends. CDR1 is SGHVS and CDR2 is FNYEAQ in the germline V gene. The CDR3 spans 15 residues. The CDR3 spells CASSLMEGKGYEQYF. The CDR3 bases are TGTGCCAGCAGCTTGATGGAGGGAAAGGGCTACGAGCAGTACTTC.

The chain couples TRBV29-1 to TRBJ1-1, with D possibly matching TRBD1 (5 bases). The V gene's germline CDR1 is SQVTM and CDR2 ANQGSEA. With 5 bases removed from V and 0 bases from J, the gap between germline ends came to 13 bases. The CDR3 is made up of 14 amino acids. The chain's CDR3 is CSVQRTNMNTEAFF. CDR3 nucleotide sequence: TGCAGCGTTCAGAGGACAAACATGAACACTGAAGCTTTCTTT.

V and J are TRBV21-1 and TRBJ2-2; the D call of TRBD2 is as the table states it, not checked on the DNA. TRBV21-1 is flagged as a pseudogene. The CDR3 covers 17 residues. The DNA of the CDR3 is TGTGCCAGCAGCATAACGAGCGGGGGGCCGAACACCGGGGAGCTGTTTTTT. The encoded protein is CASSITSGGPNTGELFF.

V and J are TRBV30 and TRBJ1-1; D ambiguous. The CDR3 is made up of 14 amino acids. From germline, CDR1 is GTSNPN and CDR2 SVGIG (reference sequence). V lost 0 bases and J lost 3, with 11 bases in between. CDR3 sequence reads: CAWSVTGGYTEAFF. The DNA of the CDR3 is TGTGCCTGGAGTGTCACTGGCGGCTACACTGAAGCTTTCTTT.

V and J are TRBV7-2 and TRBJ1-1, with 7 nucleotides matching TRBD1. The V gene end was trimmed by 3 bases and the J gene end by 5 bases; junction bases not matched to a gene: 9. The CDR3 has 15 amino acids. The V gene's germline CDR1 is SGHTA and CDR2 FQGNSA. The CDR3 nucleotides read TGTGCCAGCAGCTTTTTAGGGGGCGCATCGACTGAAGCTTTCTTT. It yields the protein CASSFLGGASTEAFF.

This rearrangement joins TRBV28 to TRBJ2-7; D may be TRBD2 (6 bases). This CDR3 is built from 16 residues. The germline CDR1 and CDR2 sequences are MDHEN and SYDVKM. With 4 bases removed from V and 6 bases from J, the gap between germline ends came to 22 bases. The CDR3 nucleotides read TGTGCCAGCAGTTCCTCCGGGACTGAAAGACCGTTCGAGCAGTACTTC. It specifies CASSSSGTERPFEQYF.

The J gene is TRBJ2-5, the V gene TRBV29-1; D tentatively fits TRBD1 or TRBD2 (5 bases each). Per the germline V gene, CDR1 is SQVTM and CDR2 is ANQGSEA. Trimming pared 4 bases from V and 5 bases from J, leaving 14 bases between. The CDR3 covers 13 residues. CDR3 sequence: CSVGGIGSETQYF. The DNA for the CDR3 is TGCAGCGTTGGGGGGATTGGGTCGGAGACCCAGTACTTC.

The chain recombines TRBV7-2 with TRBJ2-3; D tentatively fits TRBD1 or TRBD2 (6 bases each). The CDR3 consists of 14 residues. Trimming took 4 bases from V and 6 from J, leaving 14 bases between them. Germline V gene data show CDR1 as SGHTA and CDR2 as FQGNSA. CDR3 in amino acids: CASSSLGGSDTQYF. The CDR3 coding sequence is TGTGCCAGCAGCTCCCTGGGGGGCTCGGATACGCAGTATTTT. Supplemented by reference TRBV7-2 and TRBJ2-3, the full variable domain reads GAGVSQSPSNKVTEKGKDVELRCDPISGHTALYWYRQSLGQGLEFLIYFQGNSAPDKSGLPSDRFSAERTGGSVSTLTIQRTQQEDSAVYLCASSSLGGSDTQYFGPGTRLTVL.

This clonotype showed up just once. CDR3 sequence (DNA): TGTGCCTGGAGTGCCGGTCAGACGCCTCCTGAGCAGTTCTTC. Translated, it gives CAWSAGQTPPEQFF. V usage is TRBV30 and J usage is TRBJ2-1; D call uncertain. The CDR3 runs 14 residues. Germline V gene sequence: CDR1 GTSNPN, CDR2 SVGIG (reference sequence). Trimming pared 1 base from V and 9 bases from J, leaving 16 bases between.

J is TRBJ2-7 and V is TRBV4-3; TRBD2 aligns across 8 bases. This CDR3 has 16 amino acids. Germline loops: CDR1 LGHNA, CDR2 YSLEER. The trim removed 4 bases at V and 0 bases at J, leaving 8 bases unmatched. The CDR3 spells CASSPQAGDRSYEQYF. The CDR3 DNA sequence: TGCGCCAGCAGCCCACAAGCGGGAGACCGCTCCTACGAGCAGTACTTC.

The chain joins TRBV20-1 to TRBJ2-3; TRBD2 might be the D (6 bases). The CDR3 runs to 11 residues. V shed 6 bases and J shed 6 bases, with 10 bases lying between them. CDR1 DFQATT and CDR2 SNEGSKA come from the germline V gene (reference sequence). CDR3 in DNA: TGCAGTGCGCGACTAGTGGATACGCAGTATTTT. This encodes CSARLVDTQYF.